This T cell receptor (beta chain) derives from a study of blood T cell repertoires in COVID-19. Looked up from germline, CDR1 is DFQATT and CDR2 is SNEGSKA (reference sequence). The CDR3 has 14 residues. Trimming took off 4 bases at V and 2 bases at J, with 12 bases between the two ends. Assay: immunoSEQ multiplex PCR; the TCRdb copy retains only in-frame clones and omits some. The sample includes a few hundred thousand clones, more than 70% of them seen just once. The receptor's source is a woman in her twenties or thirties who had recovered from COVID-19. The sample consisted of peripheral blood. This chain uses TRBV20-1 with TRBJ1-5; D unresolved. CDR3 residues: CSANEATRNQPQHF. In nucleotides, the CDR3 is TGCAGTGCTAATGAAGCGACCCGCAATCAGCCCCAGCATTTT.